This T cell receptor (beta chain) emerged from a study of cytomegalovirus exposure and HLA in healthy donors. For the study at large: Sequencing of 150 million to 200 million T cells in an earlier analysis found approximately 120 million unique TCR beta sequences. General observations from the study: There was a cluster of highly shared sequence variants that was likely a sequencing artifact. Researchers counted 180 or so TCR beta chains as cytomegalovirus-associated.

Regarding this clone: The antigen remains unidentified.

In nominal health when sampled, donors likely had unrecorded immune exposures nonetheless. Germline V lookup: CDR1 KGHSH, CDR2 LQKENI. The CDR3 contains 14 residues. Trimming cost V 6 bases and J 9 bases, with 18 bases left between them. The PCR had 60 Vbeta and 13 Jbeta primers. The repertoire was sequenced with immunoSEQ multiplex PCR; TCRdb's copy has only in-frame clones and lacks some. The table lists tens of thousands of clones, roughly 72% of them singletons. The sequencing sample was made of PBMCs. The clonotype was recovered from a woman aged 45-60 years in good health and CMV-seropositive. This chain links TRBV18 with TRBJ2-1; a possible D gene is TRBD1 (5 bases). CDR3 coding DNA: TGTGCCAGCTCGAAGGGGATGCTGGTCGGTGAGCAGTTCTTC. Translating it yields CASSKGMLVGEQFF.